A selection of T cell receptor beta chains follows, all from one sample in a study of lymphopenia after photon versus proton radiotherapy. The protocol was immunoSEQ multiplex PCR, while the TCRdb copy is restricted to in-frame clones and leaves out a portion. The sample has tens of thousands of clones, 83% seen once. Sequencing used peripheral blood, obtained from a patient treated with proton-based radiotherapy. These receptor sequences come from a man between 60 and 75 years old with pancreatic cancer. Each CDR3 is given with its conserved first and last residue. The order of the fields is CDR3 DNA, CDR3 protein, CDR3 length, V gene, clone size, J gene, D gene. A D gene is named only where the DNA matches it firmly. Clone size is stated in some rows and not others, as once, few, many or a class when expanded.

CDR3 DNA: TGTGCCAGTAGTATCGGGAGGGGAGATACGCAGTATTTT
CDR3 protein: CASSIGRGDTQYF
CDR3 length: 13
V gene: TRBV19
clone size: .
J gene: TRBJ2-3
D gene: TRBD2

CDR3 DNA: TGCGCCAGCGGGGTCGGGGGGTACAATGAGCAGTTCTTC
CDR3 protein: CASGVGGYNEQFF
CDR3 length: 13
V gene: TRBV5-1
clone size: .
J gene: TRBJ2-1
D gene: TRBD2

CDR3 DNA: TGTGCCAGCAGCTTAGACGCAGGGAAAAATGAGCAGTTCTTC
CDR3 protein: CASSLDAGKNEQFF
CDR3 length: 14
V gene: TRBV11-2
clone size: .
J gene: TRBJ2-1
D gene: .

CDR3 DNA: TGTGCCAGCAGCGTAGATCTAGCGGGAGTAGCAGATACGCAGTATTTT
CDR3 protein: CASSVDLAGVADTQYF
CDR3 length: 16
V gene: TRBV9
clone size: .
J gene: TRBJ2-3
D gene: TRBD2

CDR3 DNA: TGCGCCAGCAGCCTCAGGGGCTTGGGAGAGACCCAGTACTTC
CDR3 protein: CASSLRGLGETQYF
CDR3 length: 14
V gene: TRBV5-1
clone size: .
J gene: TRBJ2-5
D gene: .

CDR3 DNA: TGTGCCAGCAGCTTCACGTCTAGCGGGAGTAGTGAGCAGTTCTTC
CDR3 protein: CASSFTSSGSSEQFF
CDR3 length: 15
V gene: TRBV11-3
clone size: .
J gene: TRBJ2-1
D gene: TRBD2

CDR3 DNA: TGTGCCAGCAGTCAAGACGTGGGACTAGCGGGAGGGTCTTCCTACGAGCAGTACTTC
CDR3 protein: CASSQDVGLAGGSSYEQYF
CDR3 length: 19
V gene: TRBV6-1
clone size: .
J gene: TRBJ2-7
D gene: TRBD2

CDR3 DNA: TGTGCCAGCAGCACCGGACAGGTTTTTAATCAGCCCCAGCATTTT
CDR3 protein: CASSTGQVFNQPQHF
CDR3 length: 15
V gene: TRBV5-8
clone size: .
J gene: TRBJ1-5
D gene: TRBD1

CDR3 DNA: TGCAGCGTCGCCGGGACAGGGGGCTATGGCTACACCTTC
CDR3 protein: CSVAGTGGYGYTF
CDR3 length: 13
V gene: TRBV29-1
clone size: few
J gene: TRBJ1-2
D gene: TRBD1

CDR3 DNA: TGCGCCAGCAGCTTGGACGGGACAGGGAACGAAAAACTGTTTTTT
CDR3 protein: CASSLDGTGNEKLFF
CDR3 length: 15
V gene: TRBV5-1
clone size: .
J gene: TRBJ1-4
D gene: TRBD1

CDR3 DNA: TGTGCCAGCAGCTTAGAAGGTACAGGGCGGGCTTTCTTT
CDR3 protein: CASSLEGTGRAFF
CDR3 length: 13
V gene: TRBV11-2
clone size: .
J gene: TRBJ1-1
D gene: .

CDR3 DNA: TGTGCCAGCAGCCCGGGGGGGTTAGCGGGTAGCACAGATACGCAGTATTTT
CDR3 protein: CASSPGGLAGSTDTQYF
CDR3 length: 17
V gene: TRBV11-2
clone size: .
J gene: TRBJ2-3
D gene: TRBD2

CDR3 DNA: TGTGCCAGCAGCCCACCGGGAAGGATCTCCTACGAGCAGTACTTC
CDR3 protein: CASSPPGRISYEQYF
CDR3 length: 15
V gene: TRBV11-2
clone size: .
J gene: TRBJ2-7
D gene: .

CDR3 DNA: TGTGCCAGTAGTATACTGGGGGGCTTGGGAGCTGAAGCTTTCTTT
CDR3 protein: CASSILGGLGAEAFF
CDR3 length: 15
V gene: TRBV19
clone size: .
J gene: TRBJ1-1
D gene: .

CDR3 DNA: TGCAGTGCTAGACTGGTCTACGAGCAGTACTTC
CDR3 protein: CSARLVYEQYF
CDR3 length: 11
V gene: TRBV20-1
clone size: .
J gene: TRBJ2-7
D gene: .

CDR3 DNA: TGTGCCAGCTCCCCAACATTGACAGGTTTAGGAGCTGGGGCCAACGTCCTGACTTTC
CDR3 protein: CASSPTLTGLGAGANVLTF
CDR3 length: 19
V gene: TRBV18
clone size: once
J gene: TRBJ2-6
D gene: .

CDR3 DNA: TGCGCCAGCAGCCATACCCCCGTGTCCGGGGATACGCAGTATTTT
CDR3 protein: CASSHTPVSGDTQYF
CDR3 length: 15
V gene: TRBV4-1
clone size: .
J gene: TRBJ2-3
D gene: .

CDR3 DNA: TGTGCCAGCAGTCGAACCCAGTGGGGGACTGAAGCTTTCTTT
CDR3 protein: CASSRTQWGTEAFF
CDR3 length: 14
V gene: TRBV28
clone size: .
J gene: TRBJ1-1
D gene: .

CDR3 DNA: TGTGCCAGCAGCTTAGTTCCAGGAGGGCCAGGCACCGGGGAGCTGTTTTTT
CDR3 protein: CASSLVPGGPGTGELFF
CDR3 length: 17
V gene: TRBV7-3
clone size: .
J gene: TRBJ2-2
D gene: .

CDR3 DNA: TGTGCCAGCAGTTTAGTCTGGACAGGGGCGTACAATGAGCAGTTCTTC
CDR3 protein: CASSLVWTGAYNEQFF
CDR3 length: 16
V gene: TRBV27
clone size: .
J gene: TRBJ2-1
D gene: TRBD1

CDR3 DNA: TGTGCCAGCAGCGGGGGGAGGGTAGGCAATGAGCAGTTCTTC
CDR3 protein: CASSGGRVGNEQFF
CDR3 length: 14
V gene: TRBV7-9
clone size: .
J gene: TRBJ2-1
D gene: TRBD2

CDR3 DNA: TGTGCCAGCAGCCCTGGGGGGTATGGCTACACCTTC
CDR3 protein: CASSPGGYGYTF
CDR3 length: 12
V gene: TRBV7-9
clone size: .
J gene: TRBJ1-2
D gene: .

CDR3 DNA: TGCGCCAGCAGTCTCAATACGCAGTATTTT
CDR3 protein: CASSLNTQYF
CDR3 length: 10
V gene: TRBV23-1
clone size: .
J gene: TRBJ2-3
D gene: .

CDR3 DNA: TGTGCCAGCAGGTTGGCAGGGGGAGAAAAACTGTTTTTT
CDR3 protein: CASRLAGGEKLFF
CDR3 length: 13
V gene: TRBV6-1
clone size: .
J gene: TRBJ1-4
D gene: TRBD1

CDR3 DNA: TGTGCCAGCAGCTTAGCCGGACAGGGGGAGACCCAGTACTTC
CDR3 protein: CASSLAGQGETQYF
CDR3 length: 14
V gene: TRBV7-2
clone size: few
J gene: TRBJ2-5
D gene: TRBD1

CDR3 DNA: TGCGCCAGCAGCTGGACAGGGGGCGCTGTTATGGAGACCCAGTACTTC
CDR3 protein: CASSWTGGAVMETQYF
CDR3 length: 16
V gene: TRBV5-1
clone size: .
J gene: TRBJ2-5
D gene: TRBD1

CDR3 DNA: TGTGCCAGCAGCTTAACTAGCGGGAGTGTCGATGAGCAGTTCTTC
CDR3 protein: CASSLTSGSVDEQFF
CDR3 length: 15
V gene: TRBV11-2
clone size: once
J gene: TRBJ2-1
D gene: TRBD2

CDR3 DNA: TGTGCCAGCAGCTTGGTCGGGAGGGATCGGACCGGGGAGCTGTTTTTT
CDR3 protein: CASSLVGRDRTGELFF
CDR3 length: 16
V gene: TRBV5-4
clone size: .
J gene: TRBJ2-2
D gene: TRBD2

CDR3 DNA: TGTGCCAGCAGTTTAGGACTAGCGGTGAACACCGGGGAGCTGTTTTTT
CDR3 protein: CASSLGLAVNTGELFF
CDR3 length: 16
V gene: TRBV27
clone size: .
J gene: TRBJ2-2
D gene: TRBD2

CDR3 DNA: TGTGCCAGCACAGGTCGACTGCCGAAGGGGCATGGCTACACCTTC
CDR3 protein: CASTGRLPKGHGYTF
CDR3 length: 15
V gene: TRBV28
clone size: .
J gene: TRBJ1-2
D gene: .

CDR3 DNA: TGTGCCAGCAGCGCGGGAATAGCGGGCGTAGACAATGAGCAGTTCTTC
CDR3 protein: CASSAGIAGVDNEQFF
CDR3 length: 16
V gene: TRBV9
clone size: .
J gene: TRBJ2-1
D gene: TRBD2

CDR3 DNA: TGTGCCAGCAGCTTAGCGGCGCTCTCTGGGGCCAACGTCCTGACTTTC
CDR3 protein: CASSLAALSGANVLTF
CDR3 length: 16
V gene: TRBV7-2
clone size: once
J gene: TRBJ2-6
D gene: .

CDR3 DNA: TGCGCCAGCAGCATGGCTAGCGGGAGTAGATCAGATACGCAGTATTTT
CDR3 protein: CASSMASGSRSDTQYF
CDR3 length: 16
V gene: TRBV4-3
clone size: .
J gene: TRBJ2-3
D gene: TRBD2

CDR3 DNA: TGCGCCAGCAGCTTGGAACCTTCAGGGGACACTGAAGCTTTCTTT
CDR3 protein: CASSLEPSGDTEAFF
CDR3 length: 15
V gene: TRBV5-1
clone size: .
J gene: TRBJ1-1
D gene: .

CDR3 DNA: TGTGCCAGCAGCCTTAGGGGAGAGCAGTACTTC
CDR3 protein: CASSLRGEQYF
CDR3 length: 11
V gene: TRBV7-9
clone size: .
J gene: TRBJ2-7
D gene: .

CDR3 DNA: TGTGCCAGCAGTACCGGGACAGGGGGCAAGGGTAATGAAAAACTGTTTTTT
CDR3 protein: CASSTGTGGKGNEKLFF
CDR3 length: 17
V gene: TRBV28
clone size: .
J gene: TRBJ1-4
D gene: TRBD1

CDR3 DNA: TGTGCCAGCTCACCGCTACTTAACTTGAACACTGAAGCTTTCTTT
CDR3 protein: CASSPLLNLNTEAFF
CDR3 length: 15
V gene: TRBV18
clone size: .
J gene: TRBJ1-1
D gene: .

CDR3 DNA: TGTGCCAGCAGTCTCACGGGACAGCTTAACTATGGCTACACCTTC
CDR3 protein: CASSLTGQLNYGYTF
CDR3 length: 15
V gene: TRBV27
clone size: .
J gene: TRBJ1-2
D gene: TRBD1

CDR3 DNA: TGCAGCGTAGGCCTTCGGCTAGGGGCAGATACGCAGTATTTT
CDR3 protein: CSVGLRLGADTQYF
CDR3 length: 14
V gene: TRBV29-1
clone size: many
J gene: TRBJ2-3
D gene: .

CDR3 DNA: TGTGCCAGCAGTTACTCGATAGGGGTGGCAAACGAGCAGTACTTC
CDR3 protein: CASSYSIGVANEQYF
CDR3 length: 15
V gene: TRBV6-5
clone size: .
J gene: TRBJ2-7
D gene: .

CDR3 DNA: TGTGCCACCGTGGGACAGTCTGAGACCCAGTACTTC
CDR3 protein: CATVGQSETQYF
CDR3 length: 12
V gene: TRBV6-6
clone size: .
J gene: TRBJ2-5
D gene: TRBD1

CDR3 DNA: TGTGCCAGCAGTACCGGCGCCAGGGTAGCGCCCCAGCATTTT
CDR3 protein: CASSTGARVAPQHF
CDR3 length: 14
V gene: TRBV6-5
clone size: .
J gene: TRBJ1-5
D gene: .

CDR3 DNA: TGTGCCAGCAGCTTATTTCGAGGGAGGGCAGAGACCCAGTACTTC
CDR3 protein: CASSLFRGRAETQYF
CDR3 length: 15
V gene: TRBV7-2
clone size: .
J gene: TRBJ2-5
D gene: TRBD2

CDR3 DNA: TGTGCCAGCAGTCGAATCGGACTAGCGGACGTCACAGATACGCAGTATTTT
CDR3 protein: CASSRIGLADVTDTQYF
CDR3 length: 17
V gene: TRBV27
clone size: once
J gene: TRBJ2-3
D gene: TRBD2

CDR3 DNA: TGTGCCAGCAGCCGAACCGGGACAGGGGACTTTGGCTACACCTTC
CDR3 protein: CASSRTGTGDFGYTF
CDR3 length: 15
V gene: TRBV7-9
clone size: medium-sized
J gene: TRBJ1-2
D gene: TRBD1

CDR3 DNA: TGTGCCAGCAGCACCGGGACACCAAATTACTATGGCTACACCTTC
CDR3 protein: CASSTGTPNYYGYTF
CDR3 length: 15
V gene: TRBV7-9
clone size: .
J gene: TRBJ1-2
D gene: .

CDR3 DNA: TGTGCCAGCAGCCCGGGGACAGGGGGCACAGATACGCAGTATTTT
CDR3 protein: CASSPGTGGTDTQYF
CDR3 length: 15
V gene: TRBV7-2
clone size: .
J gene: TRBJ2-3
D gene: TRBD1

CDR3 DNA: TGCGCCAGCAGCGCCGACTGGCGGGGGGCGAACACCGGGGAGCTGTTTTTT
CDR3 protein: CASSADWRGANTGELFF
CDR3 length: 17
V gene: TRBV5-1
clone size: .
J gene: TRBJ2-2
D gene: TRBD2

CDR3 DNA: TGTGCCTGGAGCGCCTGGACTTCTCGAGGGGACAATGAGCAGTTCTTC
CDR3 protein: CAWSAWTSRGDNEQFF
CDR3 length: 16
V gene: TRBV30
clone size: .
J gene: TRBJ2-1
D gene: .

CDR3 DNA: TGTGCCAGCTCACGAGAGAGTCTTAATTCACCCCTCCACTTT
CDR3 protein: CASSRESLNSPLHF
CDR3 length: 14
V gene: TRBV18
clone size: .
J gene: TRBJ1-6
D gene: .

CDR3 DNA: TGTGCCAGCTCAGACAGGGGGCAAACCGGGGAGCTGTTTTTT
CDR3 protein: CASSDRGQTGELFF
CDR3 length: 14
V gene: TRBV18
clone size: few
J gene: TRBJ2-2
D gene: TRBD1

CDR3 DNA: TGTGCCAGCAGTCCCGGGGGGGGGCAAGAGACCCAGTACTTC
CDR3 protein: CASSPGGGQETQYF
CDR3 length: 14
V gene: TRBV2
clone size: .
J gene: TRBJ2-5
D gene: TRBD2